This entry features one T cell receptor (beta chain) sequence. Its cognate antigen is unknown. This sample is drawn from a study of T cells after yellow fever vaccination. The study's findings and limits: It was the secondary response that reached its peak faster, day 5 versus 15, but it was weaker. Post-booster samples contained most primary-vaccination clones (approximately 96% CD4, around 88% CD8).

The CDR3 is 15 amino acids. Germline CDR1 reads LNHDA; CDR2 reads SQIVND (reference sequence). V was shortened by 3 bases and J by 1 base, with 11 bases between the two germline ends. TCRdb itself ran the 5' RACE reads through MiXCR, one entry per CDR3 protein. The sample lists around 610,000 distinct CDR3 sequences; about 13% were seen once. The sample in question was PBMCs, obtained on the day of the yellow fever booster vaccination. The V gene is TRBV19, the J gene TRBJ2-3, with D unresolved. The sequence derives from a man under 40 who received the YFV17D yellow fever vaccine. The CDR3 coding sequence is TGTGCCAGTAGTATTTCATCGGTGGGCACAGATACGCAGTATTTT. Translating gives CASSISSVGTDTQYF.